The sequence of this T cell receptor (beta chain) was determined in a study of blood T cell repertoires in COVID-19. Across the study: Acute and convalescent COVID-19 specimens originated in the United States, Italy and Spain. PBMCs, B-cell-depleted T cells, or T cells were the source of the cDNA or gDNA that made up the material.

In the authors' workflow: It was from reference gene primer amplification that nucleated cell counts were estimated. Sequencing used immunoSEQ multiplex PCR; TCRdb keeps in-frame clones, though not all of them. The V and J calls and clone size were taken over from that table, and D and trimming were inferred from the DNA. The sample lists under 95,000 clones, 70% to 80% seen once, with 26% in the top ten. V was shortened by 2 bases and J by 4 bases, with 9 bases between the two germline ends. The CDR3 totals 14 residues. The germline V gene has CDR1 MGHRA and CDR2 YSYEKL. The sequenced material came from peripheral blood. The receptor comes from a man aged 55-75 years with active or convalescent COVID-19. J is TRBJ1-3 and V is TRBV4-1; D possibly corresponds to TRBD1 (5 bases). The CDR3 DNA follows: TGCGCCAGCAGCCAACAGGGTTCCGGAAACACCATATATTTT. Translated: CASSQQGSGNTIYF.